Detailed here is one T cell receptor (beta chain). The data derive from a study of CD8 T cells in Susac syndrome. Random-hexamer reverse transcription was applied to about 0.45 to 1 ug RNA. TCR beta CDR3 was amplified by immunoSEQ multiplex PCR. This amplification extended across 54 Vbeta and 13 Jbeta segments. TCRdb ran MiXCR on the immunoSEQ multiplex PCR reads and lists one entry per CDR3 protein. The repertoire consists of 250,000 to 300,000 distinct CDR3 sequences, with around nine tenths occurring once and the leading ten covering around 0.2%. Sequencing of TCR beta was undertaken in CD8+ and CD4+ T cells derived from blood. The CDR3 sequence is 11 residues long. Per the germline V gene, CDR1 is GTSNPN and CDR2 is SVGIG (reference sequence). The V and J ends lost 1 base and 2 bases respectively, with 3 bases between them.

Source material: CD8+ T cells from PBMCs. This TCR was recovered from a human donor with multiple sclerosis. V is TRBV30 and J is TRBJ2-7; D remains ambiguous. The CDR3 sequence: CAWSGAYEQYF. CDR3 coding DNA: TGTGCCTGGAGTGGTGCCTACGAGCAGTACTTC.